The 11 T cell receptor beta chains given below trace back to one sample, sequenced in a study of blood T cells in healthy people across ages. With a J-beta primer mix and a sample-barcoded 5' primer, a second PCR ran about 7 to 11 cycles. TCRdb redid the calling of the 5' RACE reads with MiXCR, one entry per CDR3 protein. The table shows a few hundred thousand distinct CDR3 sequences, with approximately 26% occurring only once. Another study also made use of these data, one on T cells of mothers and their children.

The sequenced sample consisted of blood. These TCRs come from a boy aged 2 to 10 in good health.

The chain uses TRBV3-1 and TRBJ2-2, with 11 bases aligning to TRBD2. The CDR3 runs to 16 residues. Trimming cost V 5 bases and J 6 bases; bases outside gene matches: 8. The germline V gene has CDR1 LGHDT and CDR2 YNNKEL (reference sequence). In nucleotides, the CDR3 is TGTGCCAGCAGCTCGCAACTAGCGGGAGCCGCCGGGGAGCTGTTTTTT. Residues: CASSSQLAGAAGELFF.

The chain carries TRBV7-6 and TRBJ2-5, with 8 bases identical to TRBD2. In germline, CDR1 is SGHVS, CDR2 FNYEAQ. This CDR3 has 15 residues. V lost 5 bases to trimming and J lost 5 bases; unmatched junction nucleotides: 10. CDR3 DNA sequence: TGTGCCAGCAGCCCCGGGACTAGTGCCGTCGAGACCCAGTACTTC. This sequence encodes CASSPGTSAVETQYF.

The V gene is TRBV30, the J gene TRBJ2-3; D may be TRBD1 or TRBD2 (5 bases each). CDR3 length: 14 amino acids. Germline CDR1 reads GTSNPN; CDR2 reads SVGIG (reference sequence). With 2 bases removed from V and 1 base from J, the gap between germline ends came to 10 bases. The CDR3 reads CAWSKGRGTDTQYF. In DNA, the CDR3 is TGTGCCTGGAGTAAGGGACGGGGCACAGATACGCAGTATTTT.

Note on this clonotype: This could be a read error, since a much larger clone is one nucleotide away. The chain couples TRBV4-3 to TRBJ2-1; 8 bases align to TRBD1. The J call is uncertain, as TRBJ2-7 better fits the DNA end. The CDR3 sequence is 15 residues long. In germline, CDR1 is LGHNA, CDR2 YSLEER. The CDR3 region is CASSHGTGGLYVQYF. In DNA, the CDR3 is TGCGCCAGCAGCCATGGGACAGGAGGGCTCTACGTGCAGTACTTC.

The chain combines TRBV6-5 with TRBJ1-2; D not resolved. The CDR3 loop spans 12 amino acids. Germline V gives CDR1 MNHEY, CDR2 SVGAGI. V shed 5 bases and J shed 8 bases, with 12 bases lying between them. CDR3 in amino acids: CASSAGPSGYTF. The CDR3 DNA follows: TGTGCCAGCAGTGCGGGTCCTTCGGGCTACACCTTC.

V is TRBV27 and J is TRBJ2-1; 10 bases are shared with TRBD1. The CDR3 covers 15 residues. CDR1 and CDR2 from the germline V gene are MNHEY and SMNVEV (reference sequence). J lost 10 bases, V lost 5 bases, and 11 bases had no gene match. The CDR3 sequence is CASSQGQGKRNEQFF. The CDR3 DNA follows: TGTGCCAGCAGTCAGGGACAGGGGAAACGTAACGAGCAGTTCTTC.

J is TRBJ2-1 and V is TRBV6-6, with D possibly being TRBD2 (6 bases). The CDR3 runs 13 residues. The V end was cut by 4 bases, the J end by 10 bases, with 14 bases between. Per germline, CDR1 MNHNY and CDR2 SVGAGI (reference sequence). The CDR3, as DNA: TGTGCCAGCAGTTTGACTAGAGCGGGCGAGCAGTTCTTC. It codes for CASSLTRAGEQFF.

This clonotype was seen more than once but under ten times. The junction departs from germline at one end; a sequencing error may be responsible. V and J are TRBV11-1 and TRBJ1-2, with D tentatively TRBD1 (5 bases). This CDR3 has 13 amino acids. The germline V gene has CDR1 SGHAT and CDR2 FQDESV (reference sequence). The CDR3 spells CASSFGTKKGYTF. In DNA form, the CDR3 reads TGTGCCAGTAGCTTCGGGACCAAGAAAGGCTACACCTTC.

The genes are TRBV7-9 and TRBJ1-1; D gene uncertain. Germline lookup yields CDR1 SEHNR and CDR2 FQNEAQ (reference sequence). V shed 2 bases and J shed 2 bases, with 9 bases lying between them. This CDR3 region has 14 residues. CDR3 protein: CASSLSSLNTEAFF. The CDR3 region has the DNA TGTGCCAGCAGCTTAAGTAGCTTAAACACTGAAGCTTTCTTT.

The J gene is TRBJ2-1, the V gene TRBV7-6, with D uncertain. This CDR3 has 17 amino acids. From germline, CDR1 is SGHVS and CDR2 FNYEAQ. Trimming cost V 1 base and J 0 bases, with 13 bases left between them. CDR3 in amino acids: CASSLEVLSASYNEQFF. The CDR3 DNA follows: TGTGCCAGCAGCTTAGAAGTTCTGAGTGCCTCCTACAATGAGCAGTTCTTC.

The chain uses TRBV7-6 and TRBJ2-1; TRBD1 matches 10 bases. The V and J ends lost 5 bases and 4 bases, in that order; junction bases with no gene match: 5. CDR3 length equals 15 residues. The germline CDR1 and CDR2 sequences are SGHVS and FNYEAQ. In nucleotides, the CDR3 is TGTGCCAGCAGCCGGGACAGGGGCGTATACAATGAGCAGTTCTTC. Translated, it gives CASSRDRGVYNEQFF.